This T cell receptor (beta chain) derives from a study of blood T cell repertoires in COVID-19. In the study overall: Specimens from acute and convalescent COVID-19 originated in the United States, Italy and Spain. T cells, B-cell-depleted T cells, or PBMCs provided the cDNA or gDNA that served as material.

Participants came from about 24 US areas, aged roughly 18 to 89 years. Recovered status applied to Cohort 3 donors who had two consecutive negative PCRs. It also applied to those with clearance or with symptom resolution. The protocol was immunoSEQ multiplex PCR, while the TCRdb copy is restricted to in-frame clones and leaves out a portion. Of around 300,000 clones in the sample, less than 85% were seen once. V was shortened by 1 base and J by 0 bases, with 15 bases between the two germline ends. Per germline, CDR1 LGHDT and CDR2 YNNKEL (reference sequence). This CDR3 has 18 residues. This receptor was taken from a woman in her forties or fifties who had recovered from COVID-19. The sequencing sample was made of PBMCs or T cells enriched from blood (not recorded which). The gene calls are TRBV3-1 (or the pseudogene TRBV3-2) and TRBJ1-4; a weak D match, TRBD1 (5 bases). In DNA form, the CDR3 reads TGTGCCAGCAGCCAAGGATCTATCGAAGGGGCAACTAATGAAAAACTGTTTTTT. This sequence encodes CASSQGSIEGATNEKLFF.